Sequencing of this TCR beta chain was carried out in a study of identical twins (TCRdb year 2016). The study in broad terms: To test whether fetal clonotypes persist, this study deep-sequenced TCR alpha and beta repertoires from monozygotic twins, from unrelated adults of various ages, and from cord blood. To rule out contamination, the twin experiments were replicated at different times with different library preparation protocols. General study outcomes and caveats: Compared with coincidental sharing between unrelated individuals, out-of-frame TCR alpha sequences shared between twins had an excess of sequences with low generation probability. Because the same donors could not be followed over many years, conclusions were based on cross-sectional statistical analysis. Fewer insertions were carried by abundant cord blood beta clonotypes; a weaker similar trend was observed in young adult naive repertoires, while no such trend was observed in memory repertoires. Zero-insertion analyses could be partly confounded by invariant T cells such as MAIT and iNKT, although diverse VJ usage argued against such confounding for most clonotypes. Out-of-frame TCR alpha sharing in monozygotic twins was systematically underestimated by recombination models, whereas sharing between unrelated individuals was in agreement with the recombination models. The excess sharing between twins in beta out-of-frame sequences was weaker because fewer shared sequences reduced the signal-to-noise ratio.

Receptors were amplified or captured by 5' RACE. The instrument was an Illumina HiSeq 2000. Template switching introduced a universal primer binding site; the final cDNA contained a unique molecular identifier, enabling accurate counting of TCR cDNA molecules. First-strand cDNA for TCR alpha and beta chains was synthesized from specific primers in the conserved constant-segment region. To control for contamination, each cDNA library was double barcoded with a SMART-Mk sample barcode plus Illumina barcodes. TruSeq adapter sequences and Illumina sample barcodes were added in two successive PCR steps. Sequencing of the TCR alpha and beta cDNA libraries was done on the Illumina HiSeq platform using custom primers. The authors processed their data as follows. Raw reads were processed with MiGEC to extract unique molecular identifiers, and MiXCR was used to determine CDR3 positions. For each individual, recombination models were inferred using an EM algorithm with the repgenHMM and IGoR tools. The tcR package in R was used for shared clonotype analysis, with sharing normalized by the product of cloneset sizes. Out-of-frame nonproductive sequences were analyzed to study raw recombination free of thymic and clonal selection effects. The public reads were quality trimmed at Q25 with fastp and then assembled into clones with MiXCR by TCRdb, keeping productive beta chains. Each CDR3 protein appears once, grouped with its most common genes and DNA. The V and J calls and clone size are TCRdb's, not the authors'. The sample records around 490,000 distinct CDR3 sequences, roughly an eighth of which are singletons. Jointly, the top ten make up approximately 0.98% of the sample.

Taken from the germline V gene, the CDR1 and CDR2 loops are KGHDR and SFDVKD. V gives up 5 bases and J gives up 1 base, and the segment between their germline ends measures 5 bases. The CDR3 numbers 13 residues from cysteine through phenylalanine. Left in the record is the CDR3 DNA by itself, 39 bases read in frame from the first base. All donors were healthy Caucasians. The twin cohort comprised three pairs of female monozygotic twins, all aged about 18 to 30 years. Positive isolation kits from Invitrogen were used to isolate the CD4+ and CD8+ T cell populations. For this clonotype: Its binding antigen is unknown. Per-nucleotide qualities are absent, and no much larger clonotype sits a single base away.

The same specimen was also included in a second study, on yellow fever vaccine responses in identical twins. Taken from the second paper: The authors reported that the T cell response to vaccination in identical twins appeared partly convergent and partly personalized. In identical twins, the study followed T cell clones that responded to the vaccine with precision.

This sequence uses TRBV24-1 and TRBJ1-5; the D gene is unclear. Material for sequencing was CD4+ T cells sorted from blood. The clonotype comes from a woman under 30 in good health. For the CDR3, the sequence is CATSGRSNQPQHF. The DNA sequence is TGTGCCACCAGTGGACGGAGCAATCAGCCCCAGCATTTT.